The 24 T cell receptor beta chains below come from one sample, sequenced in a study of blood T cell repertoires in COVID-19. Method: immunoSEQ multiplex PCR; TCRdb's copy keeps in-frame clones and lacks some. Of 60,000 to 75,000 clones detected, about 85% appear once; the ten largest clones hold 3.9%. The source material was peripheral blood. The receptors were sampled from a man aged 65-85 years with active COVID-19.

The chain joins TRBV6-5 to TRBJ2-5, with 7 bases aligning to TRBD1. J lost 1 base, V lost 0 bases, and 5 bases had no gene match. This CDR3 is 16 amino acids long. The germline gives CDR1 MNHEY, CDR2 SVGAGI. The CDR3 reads CASSYSGTERQETQYF. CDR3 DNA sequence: TGTGCCAGCAGTTACTCGGGGACAGAGCGCCAAGAGACCCAGTACTTC.

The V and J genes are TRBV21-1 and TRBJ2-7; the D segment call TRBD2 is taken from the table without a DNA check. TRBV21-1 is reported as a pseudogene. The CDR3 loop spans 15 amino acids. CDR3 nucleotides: TGTGCCAGCACCACCGGGACTAGCGGTTCCTACGAGCAGTACTTC. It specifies CASTTGTSGSYEQYF.

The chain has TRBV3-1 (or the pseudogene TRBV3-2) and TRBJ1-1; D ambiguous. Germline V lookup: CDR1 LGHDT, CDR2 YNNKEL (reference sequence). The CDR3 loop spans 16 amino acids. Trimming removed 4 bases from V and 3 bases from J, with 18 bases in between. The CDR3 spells CASSPEAARRDTEAFF. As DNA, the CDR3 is TGTGCCAGCAGCCCCGAGGCGGCCCGGAGGGACACTGAAGCTTTCTTT.

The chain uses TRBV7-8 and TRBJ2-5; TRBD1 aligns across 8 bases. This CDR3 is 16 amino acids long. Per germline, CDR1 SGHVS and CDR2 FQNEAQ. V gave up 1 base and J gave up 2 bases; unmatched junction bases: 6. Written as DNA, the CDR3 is TGTGCCAGCAGCTTAGTTAGGGACAGGCCACAAGAGACCCAGTACTTC. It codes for CASSLVRDRPQETQYF.

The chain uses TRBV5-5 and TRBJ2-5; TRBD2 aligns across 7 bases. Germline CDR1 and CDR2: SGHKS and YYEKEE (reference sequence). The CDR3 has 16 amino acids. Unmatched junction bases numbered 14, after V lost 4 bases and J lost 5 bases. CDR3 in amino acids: CASSPTGTTPMETQYF. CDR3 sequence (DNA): TGTGCCAGCAGCCCTACCGGGACTACCCCCATGGAGACCCAGTACTTC. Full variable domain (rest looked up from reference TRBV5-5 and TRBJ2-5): DAGVTQSPTHLIKTRGQQVTLRCSPISGHKSVSWYQQVLGQGPQFIFQYYEKEERGRGNFPDRFSARQFPNYSSELNVNALLLGDSALYLCASSPTGTTPMETQYFGPGTRLLVL.

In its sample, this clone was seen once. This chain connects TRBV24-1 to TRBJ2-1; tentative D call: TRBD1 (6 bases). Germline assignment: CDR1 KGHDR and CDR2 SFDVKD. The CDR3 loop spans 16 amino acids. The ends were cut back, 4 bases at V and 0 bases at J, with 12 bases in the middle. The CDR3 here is CATSDYTGSSYNEQFF. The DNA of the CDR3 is TGTGCCACCAGTGACTATACAGGGAGCTCCTACAATGAGCAGTTCTTC.

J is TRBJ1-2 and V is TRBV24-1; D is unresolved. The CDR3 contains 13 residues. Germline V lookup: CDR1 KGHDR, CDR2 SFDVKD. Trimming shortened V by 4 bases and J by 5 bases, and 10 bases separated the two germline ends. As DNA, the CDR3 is TGTGCCACCAGTGACCCCCCACAGTATGGCTACACCTTC. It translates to CATSDPPQYGYTF.

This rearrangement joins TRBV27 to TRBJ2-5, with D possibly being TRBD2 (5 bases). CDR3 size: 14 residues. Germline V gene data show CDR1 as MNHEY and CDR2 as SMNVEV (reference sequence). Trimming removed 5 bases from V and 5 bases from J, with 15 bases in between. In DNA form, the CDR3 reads TGTGCCAGCAGTCCCCGGGCAGGCGGGGAGACCCAGTACTTC. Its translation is CASSPRAGGETQYF.

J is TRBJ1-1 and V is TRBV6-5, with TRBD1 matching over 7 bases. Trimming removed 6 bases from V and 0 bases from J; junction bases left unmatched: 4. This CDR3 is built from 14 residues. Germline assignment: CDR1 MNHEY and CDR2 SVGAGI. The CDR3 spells CASRAGQLNTEAFF. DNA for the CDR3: TGTGCCAGCAGGGCGGGACAGCTGAACACTGAAGCTTTCTTT.

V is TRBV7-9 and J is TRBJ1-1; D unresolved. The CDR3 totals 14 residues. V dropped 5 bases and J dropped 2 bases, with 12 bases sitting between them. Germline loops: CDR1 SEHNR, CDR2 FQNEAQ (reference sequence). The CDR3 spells CASSQESFNTEAFF. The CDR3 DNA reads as TGTGCCAGCAGCCAAGAGTCATTCAACACTGAAGCTTTCTTT.

The DNA for the CDR3 is TGTGCCAGCAGTTCTCAACGGGGGCAGTACTTC. It specifies CASSSQRGQYF. This rearrangement joins TRBV28 to TRBJ2-7; D is possibly TRBD2 (5 bases). Germline V gene sequence: CDR1 MDHEN, CDR2 SYDVKM. The V and J ends lost 4 bases and 9 bases respectively, with 10 bases between them. This CDR3 is 11 amino acids long.

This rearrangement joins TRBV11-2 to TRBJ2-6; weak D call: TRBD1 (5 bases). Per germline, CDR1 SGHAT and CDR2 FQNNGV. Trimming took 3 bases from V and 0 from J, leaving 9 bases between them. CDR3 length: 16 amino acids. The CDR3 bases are TGTGCCAGCAGCTTGGGGCCCATCTCTGGGGCCAACGTCCTGACTTTC. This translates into CASSLGPISGANVLTF.

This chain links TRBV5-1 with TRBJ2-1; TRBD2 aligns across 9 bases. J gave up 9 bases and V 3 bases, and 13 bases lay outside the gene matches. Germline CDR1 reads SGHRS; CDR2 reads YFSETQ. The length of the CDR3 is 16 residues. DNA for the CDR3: TGCGCCAGCAGCTCCAATGGCGGGAGGGCCTCCTCTGAGCAGTTCTTC. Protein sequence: CASSSNGGRASSEQFF.

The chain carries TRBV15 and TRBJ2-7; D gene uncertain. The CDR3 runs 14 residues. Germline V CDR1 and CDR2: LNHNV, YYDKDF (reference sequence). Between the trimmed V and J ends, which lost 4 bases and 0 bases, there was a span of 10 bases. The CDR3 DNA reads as TGTGCCACCAGCAACTCGCGGAGCTCCTACGAGCAGTACTTC. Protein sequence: CATSNSRSSYEQYF.

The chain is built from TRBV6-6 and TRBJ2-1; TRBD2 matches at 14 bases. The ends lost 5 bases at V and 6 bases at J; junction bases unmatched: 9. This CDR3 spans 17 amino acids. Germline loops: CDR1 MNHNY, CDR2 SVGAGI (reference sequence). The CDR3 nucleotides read TGTGCCAGCAGTCCGGGCCGACTAGCGGGAGGGGTCAATGAGCAGTTCTTC. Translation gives CASSPGRLAGGVNEQFF.

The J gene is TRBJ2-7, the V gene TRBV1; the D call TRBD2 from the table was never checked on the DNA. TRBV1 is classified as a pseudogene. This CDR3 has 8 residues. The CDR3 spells CTSSPERV. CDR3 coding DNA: TGCACCAGCAGCCCAGAGAGGGTC.

The CDR3 coding sequence is TGTGCCAGCAGTTACCGGGGGTGGGAGACCCAGTACTTC. Its translation: CASSYRGWETQYF. This chain joins TRBV6-2 or TRBV6-3 and TRBJ2-5; a possible D gene is TRBD2 (6 bases). There are 13 residues in the CDR3. Germline V lookup: CDR1 MNHEY, CDR2 SVGEGT. V gave up 2 bases and J gave up 5 bases, with 9 bases separating them.

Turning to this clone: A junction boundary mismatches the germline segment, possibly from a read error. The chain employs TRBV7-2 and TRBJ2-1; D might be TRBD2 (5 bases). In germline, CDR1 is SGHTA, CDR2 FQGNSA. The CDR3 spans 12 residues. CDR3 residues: CASSLGLPPWVF. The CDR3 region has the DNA TGTGCCAGCAGCTTAGGACTACCCCCCTGGGTCTTC.

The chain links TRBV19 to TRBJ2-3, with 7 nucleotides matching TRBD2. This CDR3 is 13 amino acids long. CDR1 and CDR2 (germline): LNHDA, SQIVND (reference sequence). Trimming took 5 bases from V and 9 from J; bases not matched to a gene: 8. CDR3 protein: CASSSGLGGTQYF. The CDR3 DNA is TGTGCCAGTAGTTCCGGACTAGGCGGCACGCAGTATTTT. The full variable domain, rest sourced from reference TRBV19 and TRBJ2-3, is DGGITQSPKYLFRKEGQNVTLSCEQNLNHDAMYWYRQDPGQGLRLIYYSQIVNDFQKGDIAEGYSVSREKKESFPLTVTSAQKNPTAFYLCASSSGLGGTQYFGPGTRLTVL.

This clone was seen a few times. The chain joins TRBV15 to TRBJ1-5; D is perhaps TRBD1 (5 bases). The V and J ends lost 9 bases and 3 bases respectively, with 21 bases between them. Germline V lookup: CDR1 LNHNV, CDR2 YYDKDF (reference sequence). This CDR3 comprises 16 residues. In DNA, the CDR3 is TGTGCCACTAAGGAGGGGCCGGTAAGGGTCAATCAGCCCCAGCATTTT. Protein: CATKEGPVRVNQPQHF.

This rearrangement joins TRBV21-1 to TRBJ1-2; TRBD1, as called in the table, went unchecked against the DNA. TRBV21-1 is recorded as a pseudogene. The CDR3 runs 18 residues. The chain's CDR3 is CASTRSGQPGQGRHGYTF. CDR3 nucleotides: TGTGCCAGCACCCGGAGCGGCCAGCCGGGACAGGGTAGACATGGCTACACCTTC.

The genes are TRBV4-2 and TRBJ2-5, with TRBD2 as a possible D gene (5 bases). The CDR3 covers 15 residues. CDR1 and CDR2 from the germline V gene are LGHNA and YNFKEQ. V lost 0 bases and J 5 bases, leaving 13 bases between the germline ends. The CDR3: CASSQEGSPGETQYF. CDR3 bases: TGTGCCAGCAGCCAAGAGGGCTCGCCGGGGGAGACCCAGTACTTC.

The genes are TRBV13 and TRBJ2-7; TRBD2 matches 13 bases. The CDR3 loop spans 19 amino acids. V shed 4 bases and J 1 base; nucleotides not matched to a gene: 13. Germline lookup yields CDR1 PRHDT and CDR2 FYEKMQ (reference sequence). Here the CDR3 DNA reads TGTGCCAGCAGCTCTAGGGCCGGGACTAGCGGGACCCATTCCTACGAGCAGTACTTC. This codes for CASSSRAGTSGTHSYEQYF.

DNA for the CDR3: TGTGCCAGCAGCCGCGGGACAGGGGTACGCGAGCAGTACTTC. Translation gives CASSRGTGVREQYF. The chain joins TRBV11-3 to TRBJ2-7; 10 bases line up with TRBD1. The V gene's germline CDR1 is SGHNT and CDR2 YENEEA. The CDR3 has 14 amino acids. V was pared by 5 bases and J by 6 bases, with 7 bases of the junction left unmatched.